What follows describes a single T cell receptor (beta chain). This CDR3 is built from 15 residues. V shed 7 bases and J 8 bases; nucleotides not matched to a gene: 9. Germline V gene data show CDR1 as SNHLY and CDR2 as FYNNEI. This specimen comes from a study of cytomegalovirus exposure and HLA in healthy donors. The PCR contained 60 Vbeta and 13 Jbeta primers. TCRdb keeps only in-frame clones here, not all; method: immunoSEQ multiplex PCR. The data contain around 130,000 clones, 88% of them singletons. The sample was PBMCs. This receptor was taken from a woman aged 35 to 49 in good health and CMV-seronegative. The genes are TRBV2 and TRBJ2-1; 12 bases are shared with TRBD2. The CDR3 DNA sequence: TGTGCCAGCACCCCCCTAGCGGGAGGGCCTCATGAGCAGTTCTTC. Amino acid sequence: CASTPLAGGPHEQFF. Full variable domain (missing parts from reference TRBV2 and TRBJ2-1): EPEVTQTPSHQVTQMGQEVILRCVPISNHLYFYWYRQILGQKVEFLVSFYNNEISEKSEIFDDQFSVERPDGSNFTLKIRSTKLEDSAMYFCASTPLAGGPHEQFFGPGTRLTVL.